The 32 T cell receptor beta chains in this list originate from one sample, sequenced in a study of T-cell memory formation after mild COVID-19 (dated by TCRdb to the early 2020s). Receptor amplification or capture employed 5' RACE. Sequenced on an Illumina NovaSeq 6000. TCRdb trimmed public reads at Q25 via fastp, called clones via MiXCR and kept in-frame beta chains. CDR3 protein sequences are deduplicated, and each keeps its most common genes and DNA. For this sample the table gives a few hundred thousand distinct CDR3 sequences, of which over 8.5% were detected only once. Of the sample, approximately 20% is held by the ten largest clones. Sequenced: PBMCs or a T cell subset sorted from them (not recorded which). Receptors were obtained from a man younger than 35 who had mild COVID-19 (a few samples of this study predate the infection). The sample titles of this study are shuffled in the database, so cell type and time point are left out; the donor was told from shared clones.

This rearrangement joins TRBV24-1 to TRBJ2-1, with D perhaps being TRBD1 or TRBD2 (5 bases each). In germline, CDR1 is KGHDR, CDR2 SFDVKD. Trimming took 2 bases from V and 9 from J, leaving 16 bases between them. This CDR3 is built from 15 residues. CDR3 DNA sequence: TGTGCCACCAGTGATTCCGGGACGGCGGCTTCTGAGCAGTTCTTC. Residues: CATSDSGTAASEQFF.

The chain uses TRBV7-9 and TRBJ1-2; the match to TRBD1 covers 9 bases. The ends lost 5 bases at V and 7 bases at J; junction bases unmatched: 11. Germline V lookup: CDR1 SEHNR, CDR2 FQNEAQ (reference sequence). This CDR3 contains 15 residues. CDR3 in amino acids: CASSPTGGPLGGYTF. The CDR3 nucleotides are TGTGCCAGCAGCCCGACAGGGGGTCCTCTCGGTGGCTACACCTTC.

This clonotype appeared many times. The chain has TRBV7-2 and TRBJ2-3; a possible D gene is TRBD2 (6 bases). This CDR3 has 16 residues. The V gene's germline CDR1 is SGHTA and CDR2 FQGNSA. Between the trimmed V and J ends, which lost 1 base and 5 bases, there was a span of 16 bases. CDR3 DNA: TGTGCCAGCAGCTTAGGGTCCAGCGGCGGGGAAGATACGCAGTATTTT. Protein product: CASSLGSSGGEDTQYF.

V gene TRBV12-3 or TRBV12-4 combines with J gene TRBJ1-1, with D unclear. V was shortened by 3 bases and J by 7 bases, with 9 bases between the two germline ends. CDR3 length: 12 residues. This CDR3 is CASSLMDFEAFF. CDR3 in DNA: TGTGCCAGCAGTTTGATGGATTTTGAAGCTTTCTTT.

V usage is TRBV5-1 and J usage is TRBJ2-6, with D hard to call. This CDR3 spans 15 amino acids. Trimming cost V 0 bases and J 2 bases, with 6 bases left between them. Germline-derived CDR1 and CDR2 are SGHRS and YFSETQ. CDR3 region: CASSLERAGANVLTF. The CDR3 region has the DNA TGCGCCAGCAGCTTGGAACGGGCTGGGGCCAACGTCCTGACTTTC.

This clonotype was counted a few times. The V and J genes are TRBV29-1 and TRBJ2-3; either TRBD1 or TRBD2 may supply D (6 bases each). Per the germline V gene, CDR1 is SQVTM and CDR2 is ANQGSEA. The V and J ends lost 3 bases and 0 bases respectively, with 10 bases between them. The CDR3 sequence is 14 residues long. CDR3 region: CSVEGGSSTDTQYF. In DNA form, the CDR3 reads TGCAGCGTTGAGGGGGGCTCCAGCACAGATACGCAGTATTTT.

This chain connects TRBV29-1 to TRBJ1-1, with D tentatively TRBD1 (6 bases). Germline V gives CDR1 SQVTM, CDR2 ANQGSEA. Trimming stripped 7 bases from V and 0 bases from J, with 18 bases between. The CDR3 runs 15 residues. This chain's CDR3 is CSAGGTSGMNTEAFF. CDR3 bases: TGCAGCGCTGGGGGGACATCCGGGATGAACACTGAAGCTTTCTTT.

This CDR3 reads CASSRQGAQDTEAFF. The CDR3 bases are TGTGCCAGCAGCCGACAGGGGGCGCAGGACACTGAAGCTTTCTTT. The gene calls are TRBV7-2 and TRBJ1-1, with 10 bases that match TRBD1. Germline trimming cut 5 bases from V and 3 bases from J; bases unmatched to any gene: 6. Germline assignment: CDR1 SGHTA and CDR2 FQGNSA. CDR3 length equals 15 residues.

The chain employs TRBV18 and TRBJ2-1; weak D call: TRBD1 (6 bases). CDR1 and CDR2 (germline): KGHSH, LQKENI. Trimming cost V 0 bases and J 9 bases, with 12 bases left between them. This CDR3 has 14 residues. The chain's CDR3 is CASSPPAQGGEQFF. The CDR3 DNA reads as TGTGCCAGCTCACCACCAGCCCAAGGGGGTGAGCAGTTCTTC. The full variable domain, its missing parts supplied by reference TRBV18 and TRBJ2-1, is NAGVMQNPRHLVRRRGQEARLRCSPMKGHSHVYWYRQLPEEGLKFMVYLQKENIIDESGMPKERFSAEFPKEGPSILRIQQVVRGDSAAYFCASSPPAQGGEQFFGPGTRLTVL.

The J gene is TRBJ2-5, the V gene TRBV5-6; 10 nucleotides match TRBD2. The CDR3 loop spans 15 amino acids. CDR1 is SGHDT, CDR2 YYEEEE, per germline. The junction had 1 base not matched to a gene; V was cut back by 1 base and J by 1 base. The CDR3 is CASSLRLAGQETQYF. Here the CDR3 DNA reads TGTGCCAGCAGCTTGAGACTAGCGGGCCAAGAGACCCAGTACTTC.

V is TRBV7-2 and J is TRBJ1-5; D unresolved. This CDR3 is built from 16 residues. Germline V gene lookup returns CDR1 SGHTA and CDR2 FQGNSA. V was trimmed by 1 base and J by 6 bases, leaving 16 bases between them. CDR3 residues: CASSLVAGPPPQPQHF. The CDR3 DNA reads TGTGCCAGCAGCTTAGTCGCAGGCCCACCCCCTCAGCCCCAGCATTTT.

This chain's CDR3 is CSARGWDLGLNTEAFF. The CDR3 coding sequence is TGCAGTGCTAGAGGTTGGGACCTCGGTTTGAACACTGAAGCTTTCTTT. The chain joins TRBV20-1 to TRBJ1-1; D perhaps matches TRBD1 (5 bases). Germline-derived CDR1 and CDR2 are DFQATT and SNEGSKA (reference sequence). This CDR3 has 16 amino acids. V lost 1 base to trimming and J lost 0 bases, with 15 bases between them.

This clonotype was observed a few times. The rearrangement joins TRBV7-3 to TRBJ1-5; TRBD1 matches 9 bases. The V segment lost 5 bases and the J segment 3 bases; nucleotides outside the gene matches: 8. Germline CDR1 reads SGHTA; CDR2 reads FQGTGA. The CDR3 contains 16 residues. The CDR3 region is CASSLPTGGVNQPQHF. The CDR3 DNA sequence: TGTGCCAGCAGCCTTCCGACAGGGGGTGTCAATCAGCCCCAGCATTTT.

CDR3 sequence reads: CASSQATGGRGSGANVLTF. The DNA of the CDR3 is TGCGCCAGCAGCCAAGCTACGGGGGGTAGGGGGTCTGGGGCCAACGTCCTGACTTTC. This chain uses TRBV4-1 with TRBJ2-6; the D gene is possibly TRBD2 (7 bases). Per the germline V gene, CDR1 is MGHRA and CDR2 is YSYEKL. The ends were cut back, 1 base at V and 1 base at J, with 17 bases in the middle. CDR3 size: 19 residues.

The table lists this clonotype with many counts. The chain recombines TRBV7-6 with TRBJ2-4, with D tentatively TRBD1 (6 bases). Trimming removed 2 bases at V and 0 bases at J, with 20 bases between. The CDR3 is made up of 19 amino acids. Per the germline V gene, CDR1 is SGHVS and CDR2 is FNYEAQ. CDR3 bases: TGTGCCAGCAGCTTAATCAGCAGGGGTCAGGGTTCAGCCAAAAACATTCAGTACTTC. Translating gives CASSLISRGQGSAKNIQYF.

The V and J genes are TRBV27 and TRBJ2-7, with D unclear. Trimming stripped 0 bases from V and 1 base from J, with 7 bases between. This CDR3 has 14 amino acids. In germline, CDR1 is MNHEY, CDR2 SMNVEV (reference sequence). This CDR3 reads CASSLSRHSYEQYV. DNA of the CDR3: TGTGCCAGCAGTTTATCCCGTCATTCCTACGAGCAGTACGTC.

DNA for the CDR3: TGCGCCAGCAGCTTGGTCAGGGGAAGAAACATTCAGTACTTC. It translates to CASSLVRGRNIQYF. The chain carries TRBV5-1 and TRBJ2-4; the D gene is possibly TRBD1 (6 bases). Germline CDR1 is SGHRS and CDR2 is YFSETQ. This CDR3 has 14 amino acids. V was shortened by 0 bases and J by 6 bases, with 10 bases between the two germline ends.

This clonotype was counted only a few times. The CDR3 DNA is TGCGCCAGCAGCTGGGGACAGGGGGCGGCAGCTTTCTTT. This sequence encodes CASSWGQGAAAFF. J is TRBJ1-1 and V is TRBV5-1, with 12 bases matching TRBD1. Germline V CDR1 and CDR2: SGHRS, YFSETQ. The CDR3 contains 13 residues. V shed 3 bases and J 10 bases; nucleotides not matched to a gene: 4.

This clonotype turned up a few times. As DNA, the CDR3 is TGTGCCAGCAGCCAAGAACATCCTCGGGCAGATACGCAGTATTTT. This encodes CASSQEHPRADTQYF. The chain links TRBV14 to TRBJ2-3; unclear D gene. The CDR3 spans 15 residues. Per the germline V gene, CDR1 is SGHDN and CDR2 is FVKESK. Deletions cut 0 bases from V and 4 bases from J, with 11 bases between.

This clonotype has only a few counts. The V and J genes are TRBV20-1 and TRBJ2-3; D remains ambiguous. Between the trimmed V and J ends, which lost 5 bases and 0 bases, there was a span of 6 bases. The germline V gene encodes CDR1 DFQATT and CDR2 SNEGSKA (reference sequence). The CDR3 totals 12 residues. The CDR3 loop is CSAPESTDTQYF. CDR3 in DNA: TGCAGTGCTCCTGAGAGCACAGATACGCAGTATTTT.

This clonotype occurred many times. The V call is TRBV24-1, the J call TRBJ2-3; TRBD1 matches 9 bases. The germline V gene has CDR1 KGHDR and CDR2 SFDVKD. The CDR3 is 14 amino acids. V was pared by 9 bases and J by 6 bases, with 9 bases of the junction left unmatched. CDR3 loop: CATLFGTGSDTQYF. Here the CDR3 DNA reads TGTGCCACCTTATTCGGGACAGGGAGTGATACGCAGTATTTT.

V is TRBV29-1 and J is TRBJ1-4; no clear D gene. The germline gives CDR1 SQVTM, CDR2 ANQGSEA. The CDR3 has 13 amino acids. Trimming removed 6 bases at V and 7 bases at J, with 15 bases between. This CDR3 is CSVKSLPGEKLFF. The CDR3 DNA reads as TGCAGCGTAAAATCCCTGCCCGGTGAAAAACTGTTTTTT. Drawing the rest from reference TRBV29-1 and TRBJ1-4, the complete variable domain is SAVISQKPSRDICQRGTSLTIQCQVDSQVTMMFWYRQQPGQSLTLIATANQGSEATYESGFVIDKFPISRPNLTFSTLTVSNMSPEDSSIYLCSVKSLPGEKLFFGSGTQLSVL.

In this sample, this clonotype turned up a few times. The chain joins TRBV5-1 to TRBJ2-2; D is uncertain. V was pared by 3 bases and J by 0 bases, with 15 bases between. The germline V gene has CDR1 SGHRS and CDR2 YFSETQ. The CDR3 sequence is 17 residues long. The CDR3 DNA follows: TGCGCCAGCAGCTCGGACCCTGACTCAGCGAACACCGGGGAGCTGTTTTTT. Its translation: CASSSDPDSANTGELFF.

The CDR3 loop reads CASSSPTTGANVLTF. The DNA of the CDR3 is TGTGCCAGCAGTTCGCCGACTACTGGGGCCAACGTCCTGACTTTC. The chain links TRBV7-2 to TRBJ2-6; weak D call: TRBD2 (5 bases). This CDR3 has 15 residues. V was cut by 6 bases and J by 2 bases, with 11 bases left in between. Germline-derived CDR1 and CDR2 are SGHTA and FQGNSA. Looking up the rest from reference TRBV7-2 and TRBJ2-6 gives the full variable domain: GAGVSQSPSNKVTEKGKDVELRCDPISGHTALYWYRQSLGQGLEFLIYFQGNSAPDKSGLPSDRFSAERTGGSVSTLTIQRTQQEDSAVYLCASSSPTTGANVLTFGAGSRLTVL.

This clonotype was detected only a few times. V and J are TRBV9 and TRBJ2-5; either TRBD1 or TRBD2 may fit D (6 bases each). There are 14 residues in the CDR3. V was clipped by 3 bases and J by 7 bases, with 16 bases between them. The germline gives CDR1 SGDLS, CDR2 YYNGEE. CDR3 amino acids: CASSELGGFGTQYF. CDR3 DNA sequence: TGTGCCAGCAGCGAACTAGGGGGGTTCGGGACCCAGTACTTC.

This clonotype has ten or more counts. V is TRBV21-1 and J is TRBJ1-2; the table's D call TRBD1 went unverified against the DNA. TRBV21-1 represents a pseudogene. CDR3 length: 13 residues. The CDR3 loop reads CASSKKTDYGYTF. The CDR3 DNA reads as TGTGCCAGCAGCAAAAAGACAGATTATGGCTACACCTTC.

This clonotype showed up just a few times. This chain uses TRBV10-3 with TRBJ2-7; D uncertain. Germline values: CDR1 ENHRY, CDR2 SYGVKD. The germline V and J ends were trimmed by 3 bases and 3 bases, with 6 bases remaining between them. The CDR3 is 12 residues long. The CDR3 nucleotides are TGTGCCATCAGTGATGTGGGCTACGAGCAGTACGTC. Translating it yields CAISDVGYEQYV.

This chain joins TRBV29-1 and TRBJ2-1, with D perhaps TRBD2 (6 bases). Germline lookup yields CDR1 SQVTM and CDR2 ANQGSEA. There are 15 residues in the CDR3. V lost 4 bases and J lost 6, with 19 bases in between. This chain's CDR3 is CSVGRESGVFNEQFF. CDR3 nucleotides: TGCAGCGTTGGGAGGGAGTCGGGGGTTTTCAATGAGCAGTTCTTC.

Only a few counts were recorded for this clonotype. The chain carries TRBV6-2 or TRBV6-3 and TRBJ1-1; D gene ambiguous. Germline CDR1 is MNHEY and CDR2 is SVGEGT. The CDR3 runs to 13 residues. V lost 5 bases and J lost 8, with 15 bases in between. The chain's CDR3 is CASSDPDKEEAFF. The CDR3 DNA is TGTGCCAGCAGTGACCCCGACAAGGAGGAAGCTTTCTTT.

This clonotype was picked up a small number of times. J is TRBJ2-1 and V is TRBV10-3; a weak D match, TRBD1 (6 bases). CDR3 length equals 12 residues. Germline assignment: CDR1 ENHRY and CDR2 SYGVKD. Trimming removed 4 bases from V and 6 bases from J, with 7 bases in between. The CDR3 here is CAISAQGNEQFF. CDR3 nucleotides: TGTGCCATCAGTGCACAGGGCAATGAGCAGTTCTTC.

This clonotype has more than one count but fewer than ten. V and J are TRBV20-1 and TRBJ2-5; TRBD2 matches at 8 bases. The germline gives CDR1 DFQATT, CDR2 SNEGSKA (reference sequence). CDR3 length equals 15 residues. J was trimmed by 5 bases and V by 7 bases; bases with no gene match: 15. The DNA of the CDR3 is TGCAGTGGAACTAGCGGTGGAGGTCCGTGGGAGACCCAGTACTTC. Its protein product is CSGTSGGGPWETQYF.

The chain employs TRBV10-3 and TRBJ2-1; 10 bases are a match to TRBD2. The V and J ends lost 3 bases and 4 bases, in that order; junction bases with no gene match: 6. The CDR3 length is 16 residues. Germline CDR1 and CDR2: ENHRY and SYGVKD. The CDR3 sequence: CAISEVLAGLYNEQFF. CDR3 bases: TGTGCCATCAGTGAAGTACTAGCGGGACTTTACAATGAGCAGTTCTTC.